What follows describes a single TCR beta chain. What it recognizes is unknown. V lost 0 bases to trimming and J lost 3 bases, with 7 bases between them. CDR3 length: 13 residues. The germline gives CDR1 SGHRS, CDR2 YFSETQ. The data were taken from a study of a mutant IDH1 vaccine in newly diagnosed glioma. About the research overall: Patients received vaccination from 4-6 weeks after radiotherapy alone, or with temozolomide cycles.

Whole-study findings and limits: Any relationship between pseudoprogression and changes in top peripheral T cell clonotypes seemed absent. The study observed vaccine-induced immune responses in 90% to 95% of patients.

Indicated time point: week 5, during vaccination. Each vaccine dose was 300 ug of mutant IDH1 20-mer peptide, with topical imiquimod. Donors had new IDH1-mutant astrocytomas of WHO grade 3 or 4 (ATRX-lost). Profiling relied on immunoSEQ multiplex PCR, and the TCRdb table lists in-frame clones only, not all of them. This sample has 35,000 to 45,000 clones; roughly 80% occur once, and the top ten carry 9% to 13%. The chain carries TRBV5-1 and TRBJ2-7; D unclear. The TCR originated in a man aged 50 or older with glioma. The source material was PBMCs, sampled from a glioma patient whose treatment included an IDH1 peptide vaccine. CDR3 sequence (DNA): TGCGCCAGCAGCTTGGACACGTTCTACGAGCAGTACTTC. It is translated as CASSLDTFYEQYF.